The subject of this entry is one T cell receptor (beta chain). Its matching antigen is unknown. This sample stems from a study of post-analysis software for immune sequencing data. Study-level background: Relapsing-remitting, secondary progressive and progressive-relapsing courses of multiple sclerosis were included.

Study-wide results and limits: About 5 TRBV segments, including TRBV5-6, TRBV5-1 and TRBV20-1, were more frequent in patients than controls. For normalized Chao1 diversity, multiple sclerosis patients scored significantly lower than controls did. Samples sharing a preparation batch grouped tightly together when assessed by F measure.

CDR3 length equals 12 residues. V gave up 2 bases and J gave up 3 bases, with 5 bases separating them. Germline-derived CDR1 and CDR2 are WNHNN and SYGVQD (reference sequence). Every TCR beta cDNA library bore unique molecular identifiers. Each CDR3 protein is one row after TCRdb ran MiXCR on the PCR reads. The sample consists of fewer than 700,000 distinct CDR3 sequences, roughly two fifths of them appearing once. The origin of this receptor is a girl between 5 and 17 years old with multiple sclerosis. This chain joins TRBV10-1 and TRBJ2-7, with no clear D. The material sequenced was blood. The CDR3 here is CASSENLYEQYF. The CDR3 nucleotides are TGCGCCAGCAGTGAGAATCTCTACGAGCAGTACTTC.